The 5 T cell receptor beta chains in this list originate from one sample, sequenced in a study of T cells after yellow fever vaccination (dated 2019 in TCRdb). The meaning of the sample's treatment or condition label: live attenuated yellow fever vaccine strain. Library preparation used 5' RACE. Sequencing was performed on an Illumina HiSeq 2500. Using fastp at Q25 and MiXCR, TCRdb reprocessed the public reads and kept productive beta chains. A single entry per CDR3 protein holds the most common genes and DNA from its merged rows. The sample yields 500,000 to 650,000 distinct CDR3 sequences; around a sixth were counted once. Together, the top ten hold 15% to 20% of the sample. Sequenced material: PBMCs, taken roughly 5 days after the first yellow fever vaccination. These receptors were taken from a man between 18 and 35 years old who received the YFV17D yellow fever vaccine.

This clonotype showed up just a few times. The rearrangement uses TRBV6-1 and TRBJ2-3; 9 bases map to TRBD1. Germline CDR1 MNHNS, CDR2 SASEGT. This CDR3 has 15 residues. V dropped 6 bases and J dropped 0; count of bases not matched to a gene: 4. The CDR3 DNA is TGTGCCAGCAGAAGGACAGGGGTTAGCACAGATACGCAGTATTTT. It is translated as CASRRTGVSTDTQYF.

The chain joins TRBV12-3 or TRBV12-4 to TRBJ1-1; D unresolved. The V end lost 2 bases, the J end lost 3 bases, and 10 bases lay between the germline ends. There are 14 residues in the CDR3. In DNA, the CDR3 is TGTGCCAGCAGTTTACTAGCCAGCCACACTGAAGCTTTCTTT. This translates into CASSLLASHTEAFF.

In the case of this clonotype: This may arise from a read error, as a much more abundant clone is one base away. CDR3 in amino acids: CASSQGSAGGCEQFF. The CDR3 DNA is TGCGCCAGCAGCCAAGGCTCAGCGGGGGGTTGTGAGCAGTTCTTC. The J gene is TRBJ2-1, the V gene TRBV4-3; TRBD2 aligns across 9 bases. The CDR3 spans 15 residues. The germline gives CDR1 LGHNA, CDR2 YSLEER. J gave up 9 bases and V 1 base, and 7 bases lay outside the gene matches.

The V gene is TRBV4-1, the J gene TRBJ2-2; D is perhaps TRBD1 (5 bases). V shed 9 bases and J shed 2 bases, with 19 bases lying between them. This CDR3 contains 16 residues. Germline V gene lookup returns CDR1 MGHRA and CDR2 YSYEKL. The CDR3 nucleotides read TGCGCCAGTCGGATGGGGCCTGCCCAAAACACCGGGGAGCTGTTTTTT. This codes for CASRMGPAQNTGELFF.

This clonotype came up many times. V and J are TRBV6-5 and TRBJ1-5, with TRBD1 matching over 8 bases. The trim removed 6 bases at V and 2 bases at J, leaving 9 bases unmatched. The germline V gene encodes CDR1 MNHEY and CDR2 SVGAGI. The CDR3 loop spans 16 amino acids. DNA for the CDR3: TGTGCCAGCAGCCCCCAGGGGGCTTGGGGCAATCAGCCCCAGCATTTT. The encoded protein is CASSPQGAWGNQPQHF.